This T cell receptor beta chain was observed in a study of siplizumab effects on memory and regulatory T cells. This CDR3 contains 14 residues. Trimming removed 4 bases from V and 6 bases from J, with 12 bases in between. Germline CDR1 LGHNA, CDR2 YSLEER. As for this clone: Its antigen is currently unknown.

Only in-frame clones appear in the TCRdb table, and some are missing; sequencing was by immunoSEQ multiplex PCR. The data contain about 120,000 clones, 80% to 95% of them singletons. Overall study findings and caveats: For mappable alloreactive CD4+ clones, the mean Treg-derived fraction was 68.8% with siplizumab and about 26% in controls. Siplizumab led to significantly less abundant alloreactive sequences that could be traced back to unstimulated CD4+ memory cells.

The chain is built from TRBV4-3 and TRBJ1-4; no clear D. Sequencing was performed on non-Treg CD4+ T cells sorted from blood. This TCR derives from a human donor in good health. The CDR3 loop reads CASSPGLGDEKLFF. For the CDR3, the DNA is TGCGCCAGCAGCCCGGGCCTCGGGGATGAAAAACTGTTTTTT.